Described below is a single T cell receptor (beta chain) sequence and its context. Which antigen it targets is not known. One base away there is no much larger clone; base qualities are not given. The reads were generated on an Illumina MiSeq. TCRdb handled the public reads itself, with Q25 trimming in fastp and clone calling in MiXCR, and kept productive beta chains. Duplicate CDR3 protein sequences are folded into a single record with the most common DNA and genes. This sample gives about 3,000 distinct CDR3 sequences in total; 9.5% to 10% of them show up just once. About 6% of the sample is in the top ten clones. Based on the germline V gene, the CDR1 and CDR2 sequences are SGHRS and YFSETQ. Reading from cysteine to phenylalanine, the CDR3 counts 13 amino acids. Kept here is only the CDR3 DNA, which spans 39 bases and is read in frame from base 1. V is reduced by 3 bases and J by 6 bases, leaving a spacing of 13 bases between them.

The data stem from a study. Sequencing was done on a sample of CD4+ T cells from synovial fluid. The rearranged chain carries TRBV5-1 and TRBJ2-7, with no D gene named confidently. The receptor was isolated from a human donor with rheumatoid arthritis. CDR3 protein: CASSSASSLEQYF. The nucleotide sequence is given as TGCGCCAGCAGCTCGGCCAGTAGTCTCGAGCAGTACTTC.